Below, 2 T cell receptor beta chains from the same sample are listed, as sequenced in a study of cytomegalovirus exposure and HLA in healthy donors. Researchers ran the PCR with 60 Vbeta and 13 Jbeta primers. TCRdb's copy holds only in-frame clones and misses some; the assay was immunoSEQ multiplex PCR. The profile shows about 140,000 clones, approximately 80% of them singletons. Sequencing was carried out using PBMCs. These receptors came from a male donor in good health and CMV-seronegative.

This chain uses TRBV6-5 with TRBJ1-4; the D is unclear. Germline V lookup: CDR1 MNHEY, CDR2 SVGAGI. V was shortened by 3 bases and J by 2 bases, with 7 bases between the two germline ends. The CDR3 runs 14 residues. In nucleotides, the CDR3 is TGTGCCAGCAGTTATAGGAGGACTAATGAAAAACTGTTTTTT. This codes for CASSYRRTNEKLFF.

V is TRBV30 and J is TRBJ2-7; 9 bases align to TRBD1. Trimming removed 5 bases from V and 3 bases from J; junction bases left unmatched: 11. The CDR3 consists of 15 residues. CDR1 and CDR2 (germline): GTSNPN, SVGIG (reference sequence). In DNA, the CDR3 is TGTGCCTGGGGGAGCCCTGGGACAGGGCTCTACGAGCAGTACTTC. Its translation is CAWGSPGTGLYEQYF.